These 5 T cell receptor beta chains were sequenced from one sample in a study of cytomegalovirus exposure and HLA in healthy donors. With 60 Vbeta and 13 Jbeta primers, the PCR was carried out. Clones were read by immunoSEQ multiplex PCR, and TCRdb kept only the in-frame ones, dropping some. The sample records under 250,000 clones, over 75% being singletons. The sequencing sample was made of PBMCs. The receptors were gathered from a male donor in good health and CMV-seronegative.

This clone was observed a handful of times. The CDR3 DNA is TGTGCCAGCAGCCGGGACAGGGTTATAGGCTACACCTTC. This translates into CASSRDRVIGYTF. This chain connects TRBV28 to TRBJ1-2, with 9 bases that match TRBD1. With V trimmed by 6 bases and J by 8 bases, 7 bases remained unmatched. Germline CDR1 is MDHEN and CDR2 is SYDVKM. The CDR3 is 13 amino acids.

By sample share, this clone is medium-sized. The chain combines TRBV14 with TRBJ1-4; TRBD1 might be the D (6 bases). V was pared by 3 bases and J by 0 bases, with 23 bases between. This CDR3 has 20 amino acids. From germline, CDR1 is SGHDN and CDR2 FVKESK. CDR3 amino acids: CASSHFSLGQGLATNEKLFF. CDR3 nucleotides: TGTGCCAGCAGCCACTTCTCGCTGGGGCAGGGGCTTGCAACTAATGAAAAACTGTTTTTT.

This chain joins TRBV4-2 and TRBJ2-3, with 13 nucleotides matching TRBD2. The ends lost 2 bases at V and 4 bases at J; junction bases unmatched: 6. The CDR3 is 17 residues long. Germline loops: CDR1 LGHNA, CDR2 YNFKEQ. The CDR3 DNA follows: TGTGCCAGCAGCCAACTTACTAGCGGGAGGGAGGCAGATACGCAGTATTTT. Amino acid sequence: CASSQLTSGREADTQYF.

The genes are TRBV27 and TRBJ2-7; 7 bases line up with TRBD1. V lost 6 bases to trimming and J lost 1 base; unmatched junction nucleotides: 6. Germline V CDR1 and CDR2: MNHEY, SMNVEV (reference sequence). CDR3 length: 14 residues. This CDR3 is CASSKGQYSYEQYF. The CDR3 DNA is TGTGCCAGCAGCAAGGGACAGTATTCCTACGAGCAGTACTTC.

The rearrangement joins TRBV20-1 to TRBJ2-7; possibly TRBD2 for D (5 bases). This CDR3 spans 11 amino acids. The germline CDR1 and CDR2 sequences are DFQATT and SNEGSKA (reference sequence). V was trimmed by 4 bases and J by 3 bases, leaving 7 bases between them. The CDR3 coding sequence is TGCAGTGCTACTGACTACTACGAGCAGTACTTC. Protein sequence: CSATDYYEQYF.